A single sample gave rise to the 31 T cell receptor beta chains below, sequenced in a study of CD8+ T cells in alopecia areata. As to treatment: oral pan-JAK inhibitor, 5-10 mg twice daily. Extracted RNA was reverse transcribed into cDNA, the sequencing template. Libraries were prepared by immunoSEQ multiplex PCR; TCRdb keeps only in-frame clonotypes and omits some of them. The table has some 190,000 clones, 51% seen once. The sequencing here drew on CD8+ T cells sorted from blood, taken around week 53, from a patient treated with tofacitinib. The receptors come from a human donor with alopecia areata.

The chain employs TRBV7-2 and TRBJ1-1; D gene ambiguous. The germline CDR1 and CDR2 sequences are SGHTA and FQGNSA. The CDR3 runs to 15 residues. V was clipped by 7 bases and J by 0 bases, with 15 bases between them. CDR3 residues: CASNEGPVMNTEAFF. Written as DNA, the CDR3 is TGTGCCAGCAACGAAGGGCCGGTGATGAACACTGAAGCTTTCTTT. The whole variable domain, filled in from reference TRBV7-2 and TRBJ1-1, reads GAGVSQSPSNKVTEKGKDVELRCDPISGHTALYWYRQSLGQGLEFLIYFQGNSAPDKSGLPSDRFSAERTGGSVSTLTIQRTQQEDSAVYLCASNEGPVMNTEAFFGQGTRLTVV.

The chain carries TRBV27 and TRBJ1-1; D is unclear. There are 13 residues in the CDR3. The V end lost 3 bases, the J end lost 7 bases, and 12 bases lay between the germline ends. Germline V gene data show CDR1 as MNHEY and CDR2 as SMNVEV (reference sequence). DNA for the CDR3: TGTGCCAGCAGTTTGGGTATGAGTTTTGAAGCTTTCTTT. It translates to CASSLGMSFEAFF.

The CDR3 loop is CASSENSAGGSEQYF. CDR3 nucleotides: TGTGCCAGCAGTGAAAATTCAGCGGGGGGATCCGAGCAGTACTTC. The genes are TRBV6-4 and TRBJ2-7, with 9 bases fitting TRBD2. J was trimmed by 6 bases and V by 3 bases; bases with no gene match: 9. CDR1 is MRHNA and CDR2 is SNTAGT in the germline V gene. The length of the CDR3 is 15 residues.

This clone was found a few times. The CDR3 loop reads CASSLQGFQETQYF. CDR3 in DNA: TGTGCCAGCAGCTTACAGGGGTTCCAAGAGACCCAGTACTTC. V and J are TRBV5-6 and TRBJ2-5; 7 nucleotides agree with TRBD1. CDR1 SGHDT and CDR2 YYEEEE come from the germline V gene. Trimming removed 2 bases from V and 1 base from J; junction bases left unmatched: 2. The CDR3 runs 14 residues. Full variable domain (remainder filled in from reference TRBV5-6 and TRBJ2-5): DAGVTQSPTHLIKTRGQQVTLRCSPKSGHDTVSWYQQALGQGPQFIFQYYEEEERQRGNFPDRFSGHQFPNYSSELNVNALLLGDSALYLCASSLQGFQETQYFGPGTRLLVL.

V gene TRBV4-3 combines with J gene TRBJ2-7; maybe TRBD2 (5 bases). The CDR3 has 16 amino acids. V was cut by 0 bases and J by 5 bases, with 17 bases left in between. Germline loops: CDR1 LGHNA, CDR2 YSLEER. The CDR3 nucleotides are TGCGCCAGCAGCCAAGAACCGTACGGCGTCGGGGACGAGCAGTACTTC. It codes for CASSQEPYGVGDEQYF.

J is TRBJ2-1 and V is TRBV20-1; D is perhaps TRBD1 or TRBD2 (5 bases each). V was cut by 3 bases and J by 10 bases, with 10 bases left in between. Germline CDR1 and CDR2: DFQATT and SNEGSKA (reference sequence). CDR3 length equals 11 residues. In DNA form, the CDR3 reads TGCAGTGCTAGCGGGGCCAGGGAGCAGTTCTTC. It yields the protein CSASGAREQFF.

This sequence joins TRBV13 and TRBJ2-5; 7 nucleotides match TRBD2. The CDR3 extends over 13 amino acids. V lost 5 bases, J lost 3 bases, and 3 bases stayed unmatched. Germline CDR1 and CDR2: PRHDT and FYEKMQ (reference sequence). The CDR3 is CASSDLAEETQYF. CDR3 DNA: TGTGCCAGCAGCGATCTAGCGGAAGAGACCCAGTACTTC.

This rearrangement joins TRBV11-2 to TRBJ1-4; TRBD1 matches 7 bases. In germline, CDR1 is SGHAT, CDR2 FQNNGV. The CDR3 runs 17 residues. V trimming: 5 bases; J trimming: 3 bases; junction bases outside the gene matches: 12. This chain's CDR3 is CASSSTYRGLPNEKLFF. DNA of the CDR3: TGTGCCAGCAGCAGCACTTACAGGGGCTTACCTAATGAAAAACTGTTTTTT.

The chain recombines TRBV13 with TRBJ1-1; D not resolved. The CDR3 covers 13 residues. Germline V CDR1 and CDR2: PRHDT, FYEKMQ (reference sequence). The V end was cut by 6 bases, the J end by 1 base, with 9 bases between. CDR3 residues: CASSREKNTEAFF. The CDR3 nucleotides are TGTGCCAGCAGTCGAGAAAAGAACACTGAAGCTTTCTTT.

The sample holds a few counts of this clone. The V call is TRBV29-1, the J call TRBJ2-7, with D uncertain. V was pared by 1 base and J by 3 bases, with 10 bases between. CDR1 is SQVTM and CDR2 is ANQGSEA in the germline V gene. This CDR3 is built from 13 residues. CDR3 nucleotides: TGCAGCGTTGAAGGCCCCTTAGACTACGAGCAGTACTTC. Translated: CSVEGPLDYEQYF.

This chain joins TRBV4-3 and TRBJ2-2; no definite D call. The V end was cut by 0 bases, the J end by 8 bases, with 10 bases between. Germline values: CDR1 LGHNA, CDR2 YSLEER. This CDR3 is 14 amino acids long. CDR3: CASSQDPVWGELFF. CDR3 DNA sequence: TGCGCCAGCAGCCAAGATCCAGTTTGGGGGGAGCTGTTTTTT.

The J gene is TRBJ2-3, the V gene TRBV4-3; 7 bases map to TRBD2. This CDR3 region has 16 residues. J gave up 5 bases and V 1 base, and 9 bases lay outside the gene matches. CDR1 and CDR2 (germline): LGHNA, YSLEER. The CDR3 DNA is TGCGCCAGCAGCCAAGTAACGGGCGGGGGAGGAGATACGCAGTATTTT. Its translation: CASSQVTGGGGDTQYF.

CDR3 residues: CASSDPPSGESGYTF. Here the CDR3 DNA reads TGTGCCAGCAGTGACCCCCCTTCAGGGGAGTCTGGCTACACCTTC. The chain has TRBV2 and TRBJ1-2; TRBD1 is a possible D gene (6 bases). Germline V gene data show CDR1 as SNHLY and CDR2 as FYNNEI. The germline V and J ends were trimmed by 3 bases and 7 bases, with 18 bases remaining between them. This CDR3 spans 15 amino acids.

This chain links TRBV5-6 with TRBJ2-7; 7 nucleotides agree with TRBD1. The germline V gene has CDR1 SGHDT and CDR2 YYEEEE. The ends lost 6 bases at V and 0 bases at J; junction bases unmatched: 6. The CDR3 sequence is 14 residues long. The CDR3 loop is CASTTGDNSYEQYF. The CDR3, as DNA: TGTGCCAGCACTACAGGGGACAACTCCTACGAGCAGTACTTC.

The chain carries TRBV6-5 and TRBJ1-2, with 7 nucleotides matching TRBD1. CDR1 MNHEY and CDR2 SVGAGI come from the germline V gene. The CDR3 sequence is 14 residues long. V dropped 7 bases and J dropped 6; count of bases not matched to a gene: 11. CDR3 DNA: TGTGCCAGCACTATAAGACAGGGAGTAGATGGCTACACCTTC. Translated: CASTIRQGVDGYTF.

In DNA form, the CDR3 reads TGTGCCAGCAGTTACTCGGGCGGCACAGATACGCAGTATTTT. Protein: CASSYSGGTDTQYF. This chain connects TRBV6-5 to TRBJ2-3; unclear D gene. The V end lost 0 bases, the J end lost 1 base, and 5 bases lay between the germline ends. This CDR3 contains 14 residues. Germline V gene sequence: CDR1 MNHEY, CDR2 SVGAGI.

The rearrangement joins TRBV6-5 to TRBJ2-5; TRBD2 matches 11 bases. CDR3 length: 15 amino acids. Germline assignment: CDR1 MNHEY and CDR2 SVGAGI. With 6 bases clipped from V and 4 bases from J, the junction kept 7 bases outside the gene matches. CDR3 loop: CASRISGGAGETQYF. The CDR3 DNA sequence: TGTGCCAGCAGAATTAGCGGGGGGGCGGGAGAGACCCAGTACTTC.

The chain has TRBV14 and TRBJ1-1; a weak D match, TRBD1 (6 bases). The CDR3 is 13 amino acids. Between the trimmed V and J ends, which lost 4 bases and 1 base, there was a span of 7 bases. From germline, CDR1 is SGHDN and CDR2 FVKESK. This CDR3 reads CASSPRGNTEAFF. The CDR3 DNA is TGTGCCAGCAGCCCCAGGGGGAACACTGAAGCTTTCTTT.

The chain combines TRBV6-1 with TRBJ1-1; perhaps TRBD1 as D (6 bases). The germline CDR1 and CDR2 sequences are MNHNS and SASEGT. Trimming cost V 6 bases and J 4 bases, with 9 bases left between them. The CDR3 loop spans 12 amino acids. This CDR3 is CASREGGTEAFF. CDR3 DNA: TGTGCCAGCAGAGAGGGGGGCACTGAAGCTTTCTTT.

V gene TRBV5-6 combines with J gene TRBJ2-1, with D possibly called TRBD1 or TRBD2 (5 bases each). V was trimmed by 0 bases and J by 7 bases, leaving 11 bases between them. This CDR3 region has 14 residues. CDR1 is SGHDT and CDR2 is YYEEEE in the germline V gene. CDR3 in amino acids: CASSLGDQTNEQFF. The CDR3 nucleotides are TGTGCCAGCAGCTTGGGGGACCAAACGAATGAGCAGTTCTTC.

This clone was seen a few times. The chain is built from TRBV7-8 and TRBJ2-7; weak D call: TRBD1 (6 bases). This CDR3 region has 17 residues. V was pared by 0 bases and J by 2 bases, with 17 bases between. Per germline, CDR1 SGHVS and CDR2 FQNEAQ. The CDR3 DNA sequence: TGTGCCAGCAGCTTAGCTATGGCATGGGGGCGAACCTACGAGCAGTACTTC. Translated: CASSLAMAWGRTYEQYF.

The rearrangement uses TRBV5-1 and TRBJ1-5; no clear D. Looked up from germline, CDR1 is SGHRS and CDR2 is YFSETQ. CDR3 length equals 15 residues. V was pared by 1 base and J by 0 bases, with 8 bases between. Written as DNA, the CDR3 is TGCGCCAGCAGCTTGACTTTCAGTAGCAATCAGCCCCAGCATTTT. Its protein is CASSLTFSSNQPQHF.

The chain employs TRBV5-1 and TRBJ1-1, with 8 bases aligning to TRBD1. Germline CDR1 is SGHRS and CDR2 is YFSETQ. The CDR3 has 14 residues. J was trimmed by 4 bases and V by 4 bases; bases with no gene match: 6. The CDR3 spells CASSLDRAGTEAFF. The CDR3 bases are TGCGCCAGCAGCCTGGACAGGGCGGGCACTGAAGCTTTCTTT.

This clone has only a few counts. The rearrangement joins TRBV19 to TRBJ2-1; 9 bases align to TRBD2. The germline gives CDR1 LNHDA, CDR2 SQIVND (reference sequence). Trimming took 5 bases from V and 3 from J; bases not matched to a gene: 5. This CDR3 has 15 residues. CDR3 in amino acids: CASSSERGDYNEQFF. CDR3 in DNA: TGTGCCAGTAGTTCAGAGCGGGGGGACTACAATGAGCAGTTCTTC.

V usage is TRBV2 and J usage is TRBJ2-5, with TRBD2 as a possible D gene (6 bases). V lost 5 bases and J lost 7, with 14 bases in between. Germline assignment: CDR1 SNHLY and CDR2 FYNNEI. The CDR3 covers 13 residues. CDR3 sequence: CASSQEEEGTQYF. CDR3 nucleotide sequence: TGTGCCAGCAGTCAAGAGGAGGAGGGGACCCAGTACTTC.

The chain employs TRBV27 and TRBJ1-2; no clear D gene. The CDR3 runs to 16 residues. The germline V and J ends were trimmed by 5 bases and 4 bases, with 20 bases remaining between them. Per the germline V gene, CDR1 is MNHEY and CDR2 is SMNVEV (reference sequence). CDR3 sequence: CASSNLARAALYGYTF. CDR3 DNA: TGTGCCAGCAGTAACCTCGCAAGAGCCGCCCTCTATGGCTACACCTTC.

J is TRBJ2-2 and V is TRBV11-1; D gene uncertain. The V end lost 5 bases, the J end lost 0 bases, and 19 bases lay between the germline ends. CDR1 is SGHAT and CDR2 is FQDESV in the germline V gene (reference sequence). There are 18 residues in the CDR3. This CDR3 reads CASSPPDEAFANTGELFF. CDR3 DNA: TGTGCCAGCAGCCCCCCGGACGAGGCGTTCGCGAACACCGGGGAGCTGTTTTTT.

The chain links TRBV29-1 to TRBJ2-6; a weak D match, TRBD2 (6 bases). Germline CDR1 reads SQVTM; CDR2 reads ANQGSEA. V lost 5 bases, J lost 0 bases, and 11 bases lay in between. The CDR3 runs to 15 residues. The CDR3 protein is CSVSGDSSGANVLTF. The DNA of the CDR3 is TGCAGCGTTTCGGGGGATAGCTCTGGGGCCAACGTCCTGACTTTC.

The chain has TRBV15 and TRBJ1-5; TRBD1 might be the D (6 bases). V lost 5 bases, J lost 0 bases, and 11 bases lay in between. Germline-derived CDR1 and CDR2 are LNHNV and YYDKDF (reference sequence). This CDR3 has 15 residues. The CDR3 spells CATSSDRYSNQPQHF. In DNA form, the CDR3 reads TGTGCCACCAGCTCGGACAGATATAGCAATCAGCCCCAGCATTTT.

The chain joins TRBV29-1 to TRBJ2-7; D assignment may be TRBD1 or TRBD2 (5 bases each). V was shortened by 1 base and J by 7 bases, with 20 bases between the two germline ends. The length of the CDR3 is 15 residues. Germline V gives CDR1 SQVTM, CDR2 ANQGSEA. CDR3 DNA sequence: TGCAGCGTTGAAGCCCCCTGGATTCCGGGGCATGAGCAGTACTTC. Its translation is CSVEAPWIPGHEQYF.

The CDR3 nucleotides are TGTGCCACCAGCAGAGCAGAAAACAATGAGCAGTTCTTC. Translating gives CATSRAENNEQFF. The chain links TRBV15 to TRBJ2-1, with no clear D. Germline V gene data show CDR1 as LNHNV and CDR2 as YYDKDF (reference sequence). The V end was cut by 1 base, the J end by 5 bases, with 6 bases between. This CDR3 contains 13 residues.